This is a list of T cell receptor beta chains from one sample in a study of T cell repertoires in aging, cancer and after chemotherapy. Using its own MiXCR run on the multiplex PCR reads, TCRdb lists one record per CDR3 protein. The sample lists thousands of distinct CDR3 sequences; about 33% were seen once. The material sequenced was blood. Source of these receptors: a human donor in good health. Both conserved end residues are part of each CDR3.

V gene	J gene	CDR3 protein
TRBV5-1	TRBJ2-1	CASSWGQANNEQFF
TRBV27	TRBJ2-3	CASTDRADTQYF
TRBV4-2	TRBJ2-7	CASSQDRGREQYF
TRBV6-1	TRBJ1-1	CASSQELGQATEAFF
TRBV27	TRBJ2-3	CASRPGTSVTDTQYF
TRBV28	TRBJ1-6	CASSFAGRRPLHF
TRBV19	TRBJ1-2	CASSIPTGHLYGYTF
TRBV10-3	TRBJ2-7	CASQGDGDEQYF
TRBV27	TRBJ1-1	CASSPYRDSLMNTEAFF
TRBV4-2	TRBJ2-1	CASSQDIPGQGYNEQFF
TRBV4-3	TRBJ1-2	CASSPDIPNYGYTF
TRBV30	TRBJ1-1	CAWSGGQGEAFF
TRBV6-1	TRBJ1-2	CASSDEDRPAGYTF
TRBV29-1	TRBJ1-2	CSVEDHGTTYGYTF
TRBV6-6	TRBJ2-1	CASIKWGQEGDEQFF
TRBV20-1	TRBJ1-5	CSAKGQGAQPQHF
TRBV24-1	TRBJ2-3	CATSDLRGPQYF
TRBV19	TRBJ1-1	CASSPYPGGMGNTEAFF
TRBV6-5	TRBJ2-5	CASRLQGGQETQYF
TRBV6-5	TRBJ1-3	CASSYSARNSGNTIYF
TRBV6-1	TRBJ2-7	CASSYIGTGFEQYF
TRBV12-3/TRBV12-4	TRBJ2-3	CASSPGAQTDTQYF
TRBV19	TRBJ2-7	CASSIGGRSYEQYF
TRBV29-1	TRBJ2-3	CSVEEGLSTDTQYF
TRBV5-6	TRBJ2-3	CASSSLAGRTDTQYF
TRBV12-3/TRBV12-4	TRBJ1-5	CASRPDSNQPQHF
TRBV6-2/TRBV6-3	TRBJ2-5	CASSYVGETQYF
TRBV6-6	TRBJ2-2	CASRPGQNTGELFF
TRBV6-6	TRBJ1-1	CASSYGRVGGYTEAFF
TRBV6-4	TRBJ2-6	CASSDSTGSGANVLTF
TRBV6-6	TRBJ1-5	CASTSPGGSNQPQHF
TRBV29-1	TRBJ2-7	CSVRREQYF
TRBV5-1	TRBJ2-2	CASSFQPSGGAGELFF
TRBV12-3/TRBV12-4	TRBJ2-1	CASSSHSGNEQFF
TRBV12-3/TRBV12-4	TRBJ2-7	CASSFGGPRGEQYF
TRBV27	TRBJ2-1	CASSLFGALDYNEQFF
TRBV19	TRBJ2-2	CASMVGSNTGELFF
TRBV11-2	TRBJ1-4	CASSFAGPEKLFF
TRBV30	TRBJ2-3	CAWSGGEQSTDTQYF
TRBV4-2	TRBJ2-7	CASSQGQDTYEQYF
TRBV18	TRBJ1-5	CASSPAGRVGYQPQHF
TRBV6-5	TRBJ1-1	CASSPYAPWTVPSNTEAFF
TRBV28	TRBJ2-1	CASSLVAGDINEQFF
TRBV11-1	TRBJ2-7	CASSLQGRGTYEQYF
TRBV6-2/TRBV6-3	TRBJ2-7	CASNYREEGAGPTYEQYF